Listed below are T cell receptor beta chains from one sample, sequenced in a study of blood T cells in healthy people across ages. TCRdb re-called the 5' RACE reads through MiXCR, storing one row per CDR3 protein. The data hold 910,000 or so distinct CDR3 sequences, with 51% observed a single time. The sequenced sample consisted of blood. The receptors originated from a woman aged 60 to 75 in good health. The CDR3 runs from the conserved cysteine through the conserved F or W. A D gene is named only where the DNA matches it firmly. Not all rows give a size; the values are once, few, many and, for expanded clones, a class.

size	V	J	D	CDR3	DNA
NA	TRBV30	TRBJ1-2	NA	CAWKQGDLPNYGYTF	TGTGCCTGGAAGCAGGGCGATTTACCTAACTATGGCTACACCTTC
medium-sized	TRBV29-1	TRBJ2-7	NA	CSALNRDVVTYEQYF	TGCAGCGCCCTAAACCGGGACGTCGTCACCTACGAGCAGTACTTC
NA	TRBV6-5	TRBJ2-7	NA	CASRSPSTVSYEQYF	TGTGCCAGCAGATCCCCCTCGACAGTATCCTACGAGCAGTACTTC
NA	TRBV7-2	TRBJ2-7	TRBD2	CASSSLGTSRYEQYF	TGTGCCAGCAGCAGCTTGGGGACTAGTCGGTACGAGCAGTACTTC
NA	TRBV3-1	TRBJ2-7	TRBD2	CASSRPSGSGRRYEQYF	TGTGCCAGCAGCCGCCCGAGTGGGAGCGGGAGAAGATACGAGCAGTACTTC
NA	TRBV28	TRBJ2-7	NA	CASSLFSYGEGDNEQYF	TGTGCCAGCAGTTTATTTTCCTACGGTGAGGGGGACAATGAGCAGTACTTC
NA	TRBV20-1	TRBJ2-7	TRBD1	CSARVTGTAEQYF	TGCAGTGCTAGAGTCACCGGGACAGCCGAGCAGTACTTC
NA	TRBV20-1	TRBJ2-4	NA	CSAARGAKNIQYF	TGCAGTGCTGCCAGGGGAGCCAAAAACATTCAGTACTTC
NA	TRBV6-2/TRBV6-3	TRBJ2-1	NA	CASSFSLIDSEQFF	TGTGCCAGCAGTTTCTCATTAATAGATAGTGAGCAGTTCTTC
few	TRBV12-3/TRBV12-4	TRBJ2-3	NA	CASSPDSPGGTDTQYF	TGTGCCAGCAGTCCCGACTCGCCCGGGGGCACAGATACGCAGTATTTT
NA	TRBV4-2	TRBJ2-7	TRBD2	CASSQDMRAGGYYEQYF	TGTGCCAGCAGCCAAGATATGCGGGCGGGAGGGTACTACGAGCAGTACTTC
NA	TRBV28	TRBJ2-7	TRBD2	CASRTSGKYEQYF	TGTGCCAGCAGGACTAGCGGGAAGTACGAGCAGTACTTC
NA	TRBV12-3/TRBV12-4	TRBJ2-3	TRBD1	CASKGALDTQYF	TGTGCCAGCAAGGGGGCTCTCGATACGCAGTATTTT
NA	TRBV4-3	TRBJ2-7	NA	CASGPVDSSSYEQYF	TGCGCCAGCGGACCCGTGGACTCCAGCTCCTACGAGCAGTACTTC
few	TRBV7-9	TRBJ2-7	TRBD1	CASSWDREEQYF	TGTGCCAGCAGCTGGGACAGGGAGGAGCAGTACTTC
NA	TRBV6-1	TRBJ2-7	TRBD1	CASSDPGTAPYEQYF	TGTGCCAGCAGTGACCCCGGGACAGCGCCCTACGAGCAGTACTTC
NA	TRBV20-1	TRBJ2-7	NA	CSADRITGPYEQYF	TGCAGTGCTGACCGGATAACCGGACCCTACGAGCAGTACTTC
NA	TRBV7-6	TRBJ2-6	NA	CTSSSWTDVSGANVLTF	TGTACCAGCAGCTCGTGGACGGATGTCTCTGGGGCCAACGTCCTGACTTTC
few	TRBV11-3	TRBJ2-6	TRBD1	CASSKGQGRSSGANVLTF	TGTGCCAGCAGCAAAGGACAGGGAAGAAGCTCTGGGGCCAACGTCCTGACTTTC
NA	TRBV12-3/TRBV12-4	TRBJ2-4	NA	CASSLVARLAKNIQYF	TGTGCCAGCAGTTTAGTGGCTAGGCTAGCCAAAAACATTCAGTACTTC
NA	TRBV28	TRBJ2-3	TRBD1	CASSLRSGGQGGDTQYF	TGTGCCAGCTCCCTAAGGAGTGGGGGACAGGGAGGAGATACGCAGTATTTT
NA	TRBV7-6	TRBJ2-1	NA	CASSSRLVREQFF	TGTGCCAGCAGCTCTAGACTTGTCAGGGAGCAGTTCTTC
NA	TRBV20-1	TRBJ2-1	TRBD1	CSARGRGYNEQFF	TGCAGTGCTCGGGGCAGGGGGTACAATGAGCAGTTCTTC
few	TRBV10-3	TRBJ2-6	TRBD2	CATSNEAGGDSGANVLTF	TGTGCCACGTCCAACGAAGCGGGAGGGGACTCTGGGGCCAACGTCCTGACTTTC
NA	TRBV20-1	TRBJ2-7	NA	CSAPPPQGYEQYF	TGCAGTGCGCCCCCACCCCAGGGCTACGAGCAGTACTTC
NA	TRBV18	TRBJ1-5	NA	CASSPSGLQEPQHF	TGTGCCAGCTCACCATCCGGACTACAAGAGCCCCAGCATTTT
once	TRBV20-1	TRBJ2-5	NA	CSARERVTQYF	TGCAGTGCTAGAGAGCGGGTGACCCAGTACTTC
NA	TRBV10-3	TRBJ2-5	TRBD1	CAISRDSKETQYF	TGTGCCATCTCTAGGGACAGTAAAGAGACCCAGTACTTC
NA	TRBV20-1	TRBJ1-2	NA	CSALDGPRRRGYTF	TGCAGTGCTCTGGACGGCCCACGGAGAAGAGGCTACACCTTC
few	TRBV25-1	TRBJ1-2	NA	CASSESGYGYTF	TGTGCCAGCAGTGAATCGGGTTATGGCTACACCTTC
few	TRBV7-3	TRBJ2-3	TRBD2	CASSLQGTSGTDTQYF	TGTGCCAGCAGCTTACAAGGGACTAGCGGCACAGATACGCAGTATTTT
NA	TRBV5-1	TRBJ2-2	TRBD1	CASGQGQVTGELFF	TGCGCCAGCGGCCAAGGACAGGTCACCGGGGAGCTGTTTTTT
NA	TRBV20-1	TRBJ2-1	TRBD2	CSARRSGSYNEQFF	TGCAGTGCTAGACGCAGCGGGAGCTACAATGAGCAGTTCTTC
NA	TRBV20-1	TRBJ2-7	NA	CSARDPRGHIGEQYF	TGCAGTGCTAGAGACCCCAGGGGCCACATCGGCGAGCAGTACTTC
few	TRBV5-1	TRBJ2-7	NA	CASSYTGTQTYEQYF	TGCGCCAGCAGCTATACCGGGACACAAACCTACGAGCAGTACTTC
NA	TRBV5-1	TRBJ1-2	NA	CASSIQDHYGYTF	TGCGCCAGCAGCATACAGGATCACTATGGCTACACCTTC
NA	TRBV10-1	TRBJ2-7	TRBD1	CASSESQVQGYEQYF	TGCGCCAGCAGTGAGTCCCAAGTACAGGGGTACGAGCAGTACTTC
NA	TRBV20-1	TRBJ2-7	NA	CSARRVGGLSEQYF	TGCAGTGCTAGAAGGGTGGGAGGCTTAAGCGAGCAGTACTTC
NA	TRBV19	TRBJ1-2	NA	CASSIQNYGYTF	TGTGCCAGTAGTATACAGAACTATGGCTACACCTTC
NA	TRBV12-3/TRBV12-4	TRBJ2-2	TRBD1	CASRPRGTGELFF	TGTGCCAGCAGGCCCAGGGGGACCGGGGAGCTGTTTTTT
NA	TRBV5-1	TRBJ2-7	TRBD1	CASSWEIGQGNFYEQYF	TGCGCCAGCAGCTGGGAAATAGGACAGGGGAATTTTTACGAGCAGTACTTC
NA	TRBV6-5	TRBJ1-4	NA	CASSYQQGGVEKLFF	TGTGCCAGCAGTTACCAACAGGGCGGGGTTGAAAAACTGTTTTTT
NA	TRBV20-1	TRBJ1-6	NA	CSARDQGRISYNSPLHF	TGCAGTGCTAGAGATCAGGGCAGGATATCTTATAATTCACCCCTCCACTTT
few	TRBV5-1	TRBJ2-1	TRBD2	CASSPIRTSGTHSRNEQFF	TGCGCCAGCAGCCCTATTAGGACTAGCGGAACCCACTCAAGGAATGAGCAGTTCTTC
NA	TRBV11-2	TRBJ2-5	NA	CASSLDRNLETQYF	TGTGCCAGCAGCTTAGACAGGAACCTAGAGACCCAGTACTTC
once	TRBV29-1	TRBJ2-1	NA	CSVTGNEQFF	TGCAGCGTCACGGGGAATGAGCAGTTCTTC
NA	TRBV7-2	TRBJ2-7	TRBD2	CASSPLVSGSLEQYF	TGTGCCAGCAGCCCTCTGGTTAGCGGGAGTCTCGAGCAGTACTTC
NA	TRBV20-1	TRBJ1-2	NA	CSAGTFGHYTF	TGCAGTGCGGGGACTTTTGGGCACTACACCTTC
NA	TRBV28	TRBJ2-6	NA	CASSLRPKWSSGANVLTF	TGTGCAAGCAGTTTGAGACCGAAGTGGAGCTCTGGGGCCAACGTCCTGACTTTC
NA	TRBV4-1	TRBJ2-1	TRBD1	CASRQGNEQFF	TGCGCCAGCAGACAGGGGAATGAGCAGTTCTTC
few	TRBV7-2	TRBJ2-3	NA	CASSTTVTGSTDTQYF	TGTGCCAGCAGCACGACAGTGACAGGTAGCACAGATACGCAGTATTTT
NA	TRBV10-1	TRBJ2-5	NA	CASSEGTTGETQYF	TGCGCCAGCAGTGAAGGTACCACGGGGGAGACCCAGTACTTC
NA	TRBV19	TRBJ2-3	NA	CATSKMSTDTQYF	TGTGCCACCTCTAAGATGAGCACAGATACGCAGTATTTT